Each of the 24 T cell receptor beta chains below was sequenced from the same sample in a study of identical twins (dated by TCRdb to 2016 to 2017). Library prep was done by 5' RACE. The sequencer was an Illumina HiSeq 2000. Starting from the raw public reads, TCRdb applied fastp trimming at Q25, assembled clones with MiXCR and retained in-frame beta chains. One record per CDR3 amino acid sequence lists the most common genes and DNA. The sample yields a few hundred thousand distinct CDR3 sequences; over 9.5% were counted once. About 9.1% of the sample rests with the top ten. Material: memory T cells sorted from blood. According to the study, the label for this sample's cell subset or site signals: CD45RO+ enriched T cells. The receptors originated from a man over 45 in good health.

The table lists this clonotype with a few counts. The chain combines TRBV19 with TRBJ1-2; 8 positions match TRBD1. V lost 6 bases and J lost 8; bases outside the gene matches: 8. CDR3 length: 13 residues. The germline V gene has CDR1 LNHDA and CDR2 SQIVND (reference sequence). The CDR3 loop reads CASSFGQGQGYTF. The DNA of the CDR3 is TGTGCCAGTAGCTTTGGACAGGGTCAAGGCTACACCTTC.

This clonotype has a count of ten or more. The chain recombines TRBV4-1 with TRBJ1-6, with a tentative D call TRBD1 (5 bases). Trimming removed 1 base from V and 5 bases from J, with 9 bases in between. The CDR3 extends over 15 amino acids. Germline V gene data show CDR1 as MGHRA and CDR2 as YSYEKL. The CDR3 DNA is TGCGCCAGCAGCCAAGTCCAGGGAAATAATTCACCCCTCCACTTT. It codes for CASSQVQGNNSPLHF.

There are many counts of this clonotype. This chain joins TRBV6-2 or TRBV6-3 and TRBJ2-5; 7 bases are shared with TRBD2. V trimming: 4 bases; J trimming: 4 bases; junction bases outside the gene matches: 12. The CDR3 has 16 residues. Germline lookup yields CDR1 MNHEY and CDR2 SVGEGT. The CDR3 sequence: CASSSLAKSIGETQYF. CDR3 nucleotide sequence: TGTGCCAGCAGTTCACTAGCGAAATCCATAGGAGAGACCCAGTACTTC.

The sample holds many counts of this clonotype. The chain carries TRBV28 and TRBJ2-3; D tentatively fits TRBD1 or TRBD2 (5 bases each). In germline, CDR1 is MDHEN, CDR2 SYDVKM. This CDR3 has 17 residues. V was trimmed by 4 bases and J by 2 bases, leaving 19 bases between them. In DNA form, the CDR3 reads TGTGCCAGCAGTTCGCTGAGGGGTAGAATTTACACAGATACGCAGTATTTT. Protein: CASSSLRGRIYTDTQYF.

There are many counts of this clonotype. The rearrangement links TRBV28 to TRBJ2-7, with D hard to call. Per germline, CDR1 MDHEN and CDR2 SYDVKM. V shed 3 bases and J shed 3 bases, with 15 bases lying between them. The CDR3 runs 15 residues. The CDR3 loop is CASSLLRVVFYEQYF. The CDR3 DNA is TGTGCCAGCAGTTTGCTTAGGGTAGTTTTCTACGAGCAGTACTTC.

This clonotype was counted between two and nine times. The chain has TRBV20-1 and TRBJ2-1; TRBD1 aligns across 10 bases. Germline CDR1 is DFQATT and CDR2 is SNEGSKA (reference sequence). This CDR3 contains 14 residues. With V trimmed by 0 bases and J by 8 bases, 4 bases remained unmatched. CDR3 amino acids: CSARDGQGGDEQFF. Written as DNA, the CDR3 is TGCAGTGCTAGAGATGGACAGGGGGGCGATGAGCAGTTCTTC.

The rearrangement links TRBV10-3 to TRBJ1-1; 7 nucleotides match TRBD1. The CDR3 totals 14 residues. CDR1 and CDR2 (germline): ENHRY, SYGVKD. V shed 6 bases, J shed 7 bases, and the junction held 11 bases outside the gene matches. The DNA for the CDR3 is TGTGCCATCAGAGTCCTCGAAGGGGGCGATGAAGCTTTCTTT. It codes for CAIRVLEGGDEAFF.

This clonotype appeared a few times. This rearrangement joins TRBV25-1 to TRBJ2-4; 10 nucleotides align to TRBD1. The V gene's germline CDR1 is MGHDK and CDR2 SYGVNS. Trimming removed 4 bases from V and 6 bases from J; junction bases left unmatched: 3. This CDR3 has 14 amino acids. CDR3 bases: TGTGCCAGCAGTGCAAGGACAGGGGGAAACATTCAGTACTTC. This gives the protein CASSARTGGNIQYF.

The chain combines TRBV20-1 with TRBJ1-5; tentatively, D is TRBD1 (5 bases). Trimming pared 2 bases from V and 6 bases from J, leaving 14 bases between. Germline V gene data show CDR1 as DFQATT and CDR2 as SNEGSKA (reference sequence). The CDR3 has 14 residues. CDR3 in DNA: TGCAGTGCTAGACCCCCTGGGGGGACTCAGCCCCAGCATTTT. Translation: CSARPPGGTQPQHF.

This clonotype was detected ten times or more. The rearrangement uses TRBV28 and TRBJ1-2; D remains unclear. The CDR3 contains 12 residues. Trimming removed 5 bases from V and 5 bases from J, with 9 bases in between. Germline lookup yields CDR1 MDHEN and CDR2 SYDVKM. In DNA, the CDR3 is TGTGCCAGCAGTAAAATCCTTTATGGCTACACCTTC. As protein: CASSKILYGYTF.

This clonotype was detected many times. This chain connects TRBV7-9 to TRBJ2-1, with TRBD2 matching over 7 bases. The V segment lost 7 bases and the J segment 2 bases; nucleotides outside the gene matches: 8. The CDR3 loop spans 15 amino acids. The germline gives CDR1 SEHNR, CDR2 FQNEAQ (reference sequence). CDR3 nucleotide sequence: TGTGCCAGCACCTCGAGCGGGGCTACCTACAATGAGCAGTTCTTC. Its protein is CASTSSGATYNEQFF.

V gene TRBV18 combines with J gene TRBJ2-2, with TRBD1 as a possible D gene (6 bases). This CDR3 comprises 15 residues. The germline gives CDR1 KGHSH, CDR2 LQKENI. V shed 1 base and J shed 1 base, with 7 bases lying between them. The CDR3, as DNA: TGTGCCAGCTCACCACTGACAGGGAACACCGGGGAGCTGTTTTTT. Translated, it gives CASSPLTGNTGELFF.

This clonotype was recorded many times. The V call is TRBV5-8, the J call TRBJ1-2, with 9 nucleotides matching TRBD1. This CDR3 region has 15 residues. Germline trimming cut 4 bases from V and 5 bases from J; bases unmatched to any gene: 9. Per the germline V gene, CDR1 is SGHTS and CDR2 is YDEGEE. CDR3 sequence reads: CASSALAGTGYGYTF. CDR3 DNA sequence: TGTGCCAGCAGCGCGCTCGCCGGGACAGGGTATGGCTACACCTTC.

This clonotype was picked up many times. The chain joins TRBV10-3 to TRBJ1-5; a possible D gene is TRBD1 (5 bases). Germline-derived CDR1 and CDR2 are ENHRY and SYGVKD. The V gene lost 3 bases and the J gene lost 6 bases, with 15 bases spanning the gap. The CDR3 spans 15 residues. The DNA for the CDR3 is TGTGCCATCAGTGAAGGGTTAGGGGAGACTCAGCCCCAGCATTTT. Residues: CAISEGLGETQPQHF.

The CDR3 DNA is TGCAGTGCAGGGGGACTAGCGGGAGCCAATGAGCAGTTCTTC. Translated, it gives CSAGGLAGANEQFF. The rearrangement uses TRBV20-1 and TRBJ2-1; 14 bases agree with TRBD2. Trimming cost V 6 bases and J 6 bases; bases outside gene matches: 4. The CDR3 has 14 amino acids. Germline CDR1 is DFQATT and CDR2 is SNEGSKA (reference sequence).

This clonotype has at least ten counts. V is TRBV12-3 or TRBV12-4 and J is TRBJ1-4, with no clear D. V lost 6 bases and J lost 8, with 13 bases in between. CDR3 length: 13 residues. The CDR3 nucleotides read TGTGCCAGCAGCTGGACCGTCGGGGAAAAACTGTTTTTT. This gives the protein CASSWTVGEKLFF.

This clonotype was counted ten times or more. The V call is TRBV20-1, the J call TRBJ1-5; the D is unclear. Deletions cut 6 bases from V and 2 bases from J, with 20 bases between. Germline CDR1 is DFQATT and CDR2 is SNEGSKA (reference sequence). The CDR3 extends over 16 amino acids. The CDR3 reads CSATPGPFLGNQPQHF. The CDR3 DNA reads TGCAGTGCGACCCCGGGCCCTTTTTTGGGCAATCAGCCCCAGCATTTT.

The rearrangement uses TRBV7-9 and TRBJ2-3; TRBD2 matches 11 bases. This CDR3 has 16 residues. In germline, CDR1 is SEHNR, CDR2 FQNEAQ (reference sequence). Germline trimming cut 5 bases from V and 2 bases from J; bases unmatched to any gene: 6. Written as DNA, the CDR3 is TGTGCCAGCAGCCCAAGACTAGCGGGGATCACAGATACGCAGTATTTT. Its translation is CASSPRLAGITDTQYF.

This clonotype came up a few times. V and J are TRBV20-1 and TRBJ1-1; D is undetermined. The CDR3 runs to 10 residues. Trimming pared 3 bases from V and 10 bases from J, leaving 9 bases between. Germline CDR1 and CDR2: DFQATT and SNEGSKA (reference sequence). The CDR3 spells CSASGGGAFF. CDR3 nucleotides: TGCAGTGCTAGCGGCGGTGGAGCTTTCTTT.

This clonotype was counted a few times. V and J are TRBV27 and TRBJ2-7, with unresolved D. The CDR3 is made up of 14 amino acids. Germline-derived CDR1 and CDR2 are MNHEY and SMNVEV (reference sequence). The V and J ends lost 5 bases and 2 bases respectively, with 13 bases between them. This CDR3 reads CASSRSQPPYEQYF. CDR3 in DNA: TGTGCCAGCAGTCGGTCACAGCCGCCCTACGAGCAGTACTTC.

Ten or more counts support this clonotype. The chain couples TRBV11-2 to TRBJ2-1, with D possibly TRBD2 on 6 matching bases. Germline CDR1 and CDR2: SGHAT and FQNNGV. This CDR3 spans 14 amino acids. Trimming left V 2 bases short and J 6 bases short, with 11 bases between. This CDR3 is CASSLNAGINEQFF. As DNA, the CDR3 is TGTGCCAGCAGCTTAAATGCGGGAATCAATGAGCAGTTCTTC.

This clonotype was found many times. V and J are TRBV10-3 and TRBJ2-7; D is possibly TRBD1 (6 bases). With 6 bases removed from V and 5 bases from J, the gap between germline ends came to 20 bases. The CDR3 is 15 residues long. The germline CDR1 and CDR2 sequences are ENHRY and SYGVKD. The CDR3 bases are TGTGCCATCAGAAGACAGGATGGGGCATTGGACGAGCAGTACTTC. Protein sequence: CAIRRQDGALDEQYF.

A few counts support this clonotype. The chain links TRBV5-1 to TRBJ2-7; 11 bases are shared with TRBD1. Germline values: CDR1 SGHRS, CDR2 YFSETQ. With V trimmed by 0 bases and J by 4 bases, 3 bases remained unmatched. The CDR3 runs to 15 residues. The CDR3 region is CASSLGTGGRYEQYF. In nucleotides, the CDR3 is TGCGCCAGCAGCTTGGGGACAGGGGGCAGATACGAGCAGTACTTC.

This sequence joins TRBV7-9 and TRBJ2-1; no reliable D call. The germline gives CDR1 SEHNR, CDR2 FQNEAQ (reference sequence). The CDR3 loop spans 11 amino acids. Trimming took 2 bases from V and 13 from J, leaving 9 bases between them. The CDR3 coding sequence is TGTGCCAGCAGCTTATGGCAGGAACAGTTCTTC. Translated, it gives CASSLWQEQFF.